This TCR beta chain is from a study of T cells in Graves' hyperthyroidism and ophthalmopathy. Germline-derived CDR1 and CDR2 are SGDLS and YYNGEE. Trimming cost V 3 bases and J 3 bases; bases outside gene matches: 4. CDR3 length: 15 amino acids. Study outcomes and limitations: Ophthalmopathy got predicted by the model a median roughly 6.1 months before its onset.

RNA transcripts served as the template for amplifying TCR beta CDR3 regions. HTBI primers were used for first-round RT-PCR of the TCR CDR3. TCRdb re-called the multiplex PCR reads with MiXCR, one entry per CDR3 protein. The sample has about 700,000 distinct CDR3 sequences, around 13% seen once. In this sample, this clonotype turned up a few times. Its cognate antigen is unknown. Uncontrolled infection, other autoimmune disease, pregnancy or lactation led to exclusion. The clonotype originates from a woman aged 18-29 years with Graves' hyperthyroidism. The genes are TRBV9 and TRBJ2-7, with 12 bases fitting TRBD2. Material: blood. CDR3 amino acids: CASSALAGGNYEQYF. Written as DNA, the CDR3 is TGTGCCAGCAGCGCCCTAGCGGGAGGGAACTACGAGCAGTACTTC.